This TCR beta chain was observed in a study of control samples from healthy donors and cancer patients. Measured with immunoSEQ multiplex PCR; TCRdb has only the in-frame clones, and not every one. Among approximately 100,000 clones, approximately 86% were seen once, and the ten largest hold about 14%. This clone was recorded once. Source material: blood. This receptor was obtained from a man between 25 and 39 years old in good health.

For the CDR3, the DNA is TGTGCCAGTAGTATATCCCCGAGGGATGGCTACACCTTC. It encodes CASSISPRDGYTF. The gene calls are TRBV19 and TRBJ1-2; no definite D call. Looked up from germline, CDR1 is LNHDA and CDR2 is SQIVND (reference sequence). CDR3 length: 13 amino acids. V was cut by 2 bases and J by 6 bases, with 10 bases left in between.